Following are 5 T cell receptor beta chains from one sample sequenced in a study of blood T cells in healthy people across ages. Using a J-beta primer mix together with a sample-barcoded 5' primer, a second PCR was run for roughly 6 to 11 cycles. TCRdb redid the calling of the 5' RACE reads with MiXCR, one entry per CDR3 protein. The sample lists 1.5 million or so distinct CDR3 sequences; about 42% were seen once. Sequenced input: blood. These receptors all stem from a woman aged 18-29 years in good health.

V usage is TRBV27 and J usage is TRBJ2-5; 11 positions agree with TRBD2. The CDR3 is 16 residues long. CDR1 and CDR2 (germline): MNHEY, SMNVEV (reference sequence). V shed 4 bases, J shed 5 bases, and the junction held 9 bases outside the gene matches. In DNA, the CDR3 is TGTGCCAGCAGTTCCTTTTTAGCGGGAGGGCAGGAGACCCAGTACTTC. Protein product: CASSSFLAGGQETQYF.

The gene calls are TRBV7-2 and TRBJ1-1; 9 bases agree with TRBD1. Unmatched junction bases numbered 15, after V lost 4 bases and J lost 3 bases. Germline assignment: CDR1 SGHTA and CDR2 FQGNSA. The CDR3 totals 18 residues. In DNA, the CDR3 is TGTGCCAGCAGCTCATACCCCAGGGACAGGGCCTTTTACACTGAAGCTTTCTTT. Amino acids: CASSSYPRDRAFYTEAFF.

This clonotype was counted between two and nine times. The chain combines TRBV15 with TRBJ1-5; 7 positions agree with TRBD1. Trimming removed 5 bases from V and 2 bases from J; junction bases left unmatched: 12. This CDR3 region has 17 residues. Per the germline V gene, CDR1 is LNHNV and CDR2 is YYDKDF (reference sequence). Here the CDR3 DNA reads TGTGCCACCAGCTCTCCCCGAAGGCAGGGGGGCAATCAGCCCCAGCATTTT. Its translation is CATSSPRRQGGNQPQHF. Complete variable domain (other parts from reference TRBV15 and TRBJ1-5): DAMVIQNPRYQVTQFGKPVTLSCSQTLNHNVMYWYQQKSSQAPKLLFHYYDKDFNNEADTPDNFQSRRPNTSFCFLDIRSPGLGDTAMYLCATSSPRRQGGNQPQHFGDGTRLSIL.

This rearrangement joins TRBV30 to TRBJ1-2, with a weak D call TRBD1 (5 bases). The CDR3 extends over 12 amino acids. Germline assignment: CDR1 GTSNPN and CDR2 SVGIG (reference sequence). Trimming cost V 4 bases and J 8 bases, with 14 bases left between them. The CDR3 coding sequence is TGTGCCTGGACTAGGGACGGATCAGGCTACACCTTC. This codes for CAWTRDGSGYTF.

In this sample, this clonotype turned up a few times. The rearrangement uses TRBV29-1 and TRBJ2-5; D uncertain. The CDR3 covers 15 residues. Germline V lookup: CDR1 SQVTM, CDR2 ANQGSEA. V lost 0 bases, J lost 2 bases, and 13 bases lay in between. In DNA form, the CDR3 reads TGCAGCGTTGAAGATCTGGCCGACACGCAAGAGACCCAGTACTTC. This codes for CSVEDLADTQETQYF.